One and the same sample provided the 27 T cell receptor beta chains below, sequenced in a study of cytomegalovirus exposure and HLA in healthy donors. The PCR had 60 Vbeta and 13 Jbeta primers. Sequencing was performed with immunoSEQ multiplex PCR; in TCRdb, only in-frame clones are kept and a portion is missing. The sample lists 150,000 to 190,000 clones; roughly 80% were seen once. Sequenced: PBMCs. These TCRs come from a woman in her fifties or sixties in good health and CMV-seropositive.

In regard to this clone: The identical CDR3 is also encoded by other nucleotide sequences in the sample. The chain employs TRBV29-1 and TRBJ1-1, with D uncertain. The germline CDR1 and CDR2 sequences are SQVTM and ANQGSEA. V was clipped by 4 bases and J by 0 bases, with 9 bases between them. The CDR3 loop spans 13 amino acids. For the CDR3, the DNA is TGCAGCGTTGTAGGCGGTATGAACACTGAAGCTTTCTTT. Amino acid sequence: CSVVGGMNTEAFF.

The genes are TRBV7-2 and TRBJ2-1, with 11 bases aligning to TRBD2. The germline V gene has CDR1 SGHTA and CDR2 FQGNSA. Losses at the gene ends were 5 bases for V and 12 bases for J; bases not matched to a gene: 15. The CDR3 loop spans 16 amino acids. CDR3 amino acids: CASSISLAGASLSQFF. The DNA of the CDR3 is TGTGCCAGCAGCATCTCACTAGCGGGGGCCAGCCTTTCGCAGTTCTTC.

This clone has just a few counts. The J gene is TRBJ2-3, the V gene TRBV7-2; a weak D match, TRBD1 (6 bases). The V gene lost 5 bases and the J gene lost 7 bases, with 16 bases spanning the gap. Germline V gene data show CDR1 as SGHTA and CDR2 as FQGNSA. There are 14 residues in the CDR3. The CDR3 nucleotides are TGTGCCAGCAGCCAAAGACAGGTGGGACATACGCAGTATTTT. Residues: CASSQRQVGHTQYF.

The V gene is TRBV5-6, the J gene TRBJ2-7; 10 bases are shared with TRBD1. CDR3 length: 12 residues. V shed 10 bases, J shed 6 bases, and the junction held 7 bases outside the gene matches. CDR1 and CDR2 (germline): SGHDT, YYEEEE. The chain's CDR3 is CASGQGTSEQYF. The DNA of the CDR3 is TGTGCCTCGGGACAGGGGACGTCCGAGCAGTACTTC.

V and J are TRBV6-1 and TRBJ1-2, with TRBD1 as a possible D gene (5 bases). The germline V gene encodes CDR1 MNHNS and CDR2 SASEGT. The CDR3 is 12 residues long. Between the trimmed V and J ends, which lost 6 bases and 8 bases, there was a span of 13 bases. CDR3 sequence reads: CASRAGLYGYTF. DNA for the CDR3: TGTGCCAGCAGAGCGGGGCTCTACGGCTACACCTTC.

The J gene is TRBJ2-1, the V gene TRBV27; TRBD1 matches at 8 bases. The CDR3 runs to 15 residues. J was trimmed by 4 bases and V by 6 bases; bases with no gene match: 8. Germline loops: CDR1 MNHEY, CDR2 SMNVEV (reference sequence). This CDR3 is CASRSDRELYNEQFF. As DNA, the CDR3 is TGTGCCAGCAGGTCGGACAGGGAGTTATACAATGAGCAGTTCTTC.

The CDR3: CASSNRDSSSGANVLTF. For the CDR3, the DNA is TGCGCCAGCAGCAACCGGGACAGCAGCTCTGGGGCCAACGTCCTGACTTTC. This chain uses TRBV5-1 with TRBJ2-6, with TRBD1 matching over 7 bases. CDR3 length equals 17 residues. J gave up 0 bases and V 4 bases, and 7 bases lay outside the gene matches. The germline gives CDR1 SGHRS, CDR2 YFSETQ. The full variable domain, in which reference TRBV5-1 and TRBJ2-6 provide the parts outside the CDR3, is KAGVTQTPRYLIKTRGQQVTLSCSPISGHRSVSWYQQTPGQGLQFLFEYFSETQRNKGNFPGRFSGRQFSNSRSEMNVSTLELGDSALYLCASSNRDSSSGANVLTFGAGSRLTVL.

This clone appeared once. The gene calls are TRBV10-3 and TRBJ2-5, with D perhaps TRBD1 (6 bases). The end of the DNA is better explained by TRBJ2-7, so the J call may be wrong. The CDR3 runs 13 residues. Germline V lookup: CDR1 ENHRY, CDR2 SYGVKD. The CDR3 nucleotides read TGTGCCATCAGTGAAACAGGGCCCTACGAGCAGTACTTC. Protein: CAISETGPYEQYF.

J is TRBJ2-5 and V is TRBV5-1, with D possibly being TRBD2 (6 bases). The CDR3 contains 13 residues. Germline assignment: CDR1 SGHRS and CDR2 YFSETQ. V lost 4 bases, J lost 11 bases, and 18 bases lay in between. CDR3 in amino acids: CASSLHPGGEQYF. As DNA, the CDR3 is TGCGCCAGCAGCCTGCACCCCGGGGGAGAGCAGTACTTC.

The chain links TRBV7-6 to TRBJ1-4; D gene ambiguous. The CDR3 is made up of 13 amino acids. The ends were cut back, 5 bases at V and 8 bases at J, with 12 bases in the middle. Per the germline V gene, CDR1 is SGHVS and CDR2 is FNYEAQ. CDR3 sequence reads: CASSPIPGEKLFF. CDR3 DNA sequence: TGTGCCAGCAGCCCAATCCCCGGGGAAAAACTGTTTTTT.

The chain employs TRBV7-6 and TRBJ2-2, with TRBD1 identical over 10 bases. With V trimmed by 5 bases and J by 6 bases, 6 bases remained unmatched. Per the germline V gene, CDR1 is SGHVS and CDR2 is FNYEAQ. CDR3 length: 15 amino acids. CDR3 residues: CASSLDRGRAGELFF. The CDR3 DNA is TGTGCCAGCAGCCTCGACAGGGGGCGGGCCGGGGAGCTGTTTTTT. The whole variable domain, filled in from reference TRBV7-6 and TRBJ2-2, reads GAGVSQSPRYKVTKRGQDVALRCDPISGHVSLYWYRQALGQGPEFLTYFNYEAQQDKSGLPNDRFSAERPEGSISTLTIQRTEQRDSAMYRCASSLDRGRAGELFFGEGSRLTVL.

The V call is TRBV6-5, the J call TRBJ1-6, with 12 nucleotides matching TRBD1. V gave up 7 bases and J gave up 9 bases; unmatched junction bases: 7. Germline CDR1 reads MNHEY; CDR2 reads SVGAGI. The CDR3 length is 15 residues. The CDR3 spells CASTPKGQGASPLHF. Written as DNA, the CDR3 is TGTGCCAGCACCCCTAAGGGACAGGGGGCTTCACCCCTCCACTTT.

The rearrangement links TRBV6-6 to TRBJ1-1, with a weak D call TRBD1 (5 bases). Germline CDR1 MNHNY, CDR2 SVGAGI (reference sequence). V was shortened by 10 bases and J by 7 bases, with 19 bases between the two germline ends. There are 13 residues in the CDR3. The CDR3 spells CATAGVGGDEAFF. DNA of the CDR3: TGTGCCACAGCTGGCGTGGGGGGGGATGAAGCTTTCTTT.

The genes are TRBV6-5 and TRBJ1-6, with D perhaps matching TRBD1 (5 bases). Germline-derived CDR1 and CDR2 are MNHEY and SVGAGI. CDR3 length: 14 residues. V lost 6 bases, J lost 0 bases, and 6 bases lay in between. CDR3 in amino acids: CASRDSSYNSPLHF. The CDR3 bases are TGTGCCAGCAGAGACAGCTCCTATAATTCACCCCTCCACTTT.

CDR3 protein: CASSHGPGKNTGELFF. The CDR3 coding sequence is TGCGCCAGCAGCCATGGCCCAGGGAAGAACACCGGGGAGCTGTTTTTT. The gene calls are TRBV4-3 and TRBJ2-2; the D gene is possibly TRBD1 (5 bases). The ends were cut back, 3 bases at V and 1 base at J, with 12 bases in the middle. The CDR3 covers 16 residues. Germline CDR1 reads LGHNA; CDR2 reads YSLEER.

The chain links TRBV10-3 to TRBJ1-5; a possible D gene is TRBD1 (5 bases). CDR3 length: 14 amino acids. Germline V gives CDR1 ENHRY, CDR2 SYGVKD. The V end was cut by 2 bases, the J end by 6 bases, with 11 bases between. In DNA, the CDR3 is TGTGCCATCAGTGAGAGGGCGGGGGGTCAGCCCCAGCATTTT. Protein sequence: CAISERAGGQPQHF.

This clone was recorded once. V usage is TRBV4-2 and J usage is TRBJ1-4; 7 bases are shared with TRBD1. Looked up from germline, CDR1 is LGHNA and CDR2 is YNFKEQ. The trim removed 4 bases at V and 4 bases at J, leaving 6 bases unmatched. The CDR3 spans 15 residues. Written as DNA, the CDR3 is TGTGCCAGCAGCCCTAAAGGGGACAGTAATGAAAAACTGTTTTTT. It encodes CASSPKGDSNEKLFF.

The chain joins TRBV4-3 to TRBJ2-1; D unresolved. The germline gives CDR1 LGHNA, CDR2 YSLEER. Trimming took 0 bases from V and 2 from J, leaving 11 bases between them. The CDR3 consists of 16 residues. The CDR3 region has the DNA TGCGCCAGCAGCCAAGATCATCGAGGCACCTACAATGAGCAGTTCTTC. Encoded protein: CASSQDHRGTYNEQFF.

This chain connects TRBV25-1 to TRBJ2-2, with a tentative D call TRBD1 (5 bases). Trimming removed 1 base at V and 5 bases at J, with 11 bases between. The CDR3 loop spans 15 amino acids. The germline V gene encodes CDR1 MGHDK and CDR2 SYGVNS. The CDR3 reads CASSESPDSTGELFF. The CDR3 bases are TGTGCCAGCAGTGAATCGCCCGACAGTACCGGGGAGCTGTTTTTT.

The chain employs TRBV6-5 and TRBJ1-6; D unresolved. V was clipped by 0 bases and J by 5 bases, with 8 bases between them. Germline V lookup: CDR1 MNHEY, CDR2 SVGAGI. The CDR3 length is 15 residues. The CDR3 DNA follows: TGTGCCAGCAGTTACTCATGGCAGGATAATTCACCCCTCCACTTT. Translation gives CASSYSWQDNSPLHF.

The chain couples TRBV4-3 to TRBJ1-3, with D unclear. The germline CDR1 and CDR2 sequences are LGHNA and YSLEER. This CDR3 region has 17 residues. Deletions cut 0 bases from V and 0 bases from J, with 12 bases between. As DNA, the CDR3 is TGCGCCAGCAGCCAAGAGGGCGGGCGGCTCTCTGGAAACACCATATATTTT. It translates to CASSQEGGRLSGNTIYF.

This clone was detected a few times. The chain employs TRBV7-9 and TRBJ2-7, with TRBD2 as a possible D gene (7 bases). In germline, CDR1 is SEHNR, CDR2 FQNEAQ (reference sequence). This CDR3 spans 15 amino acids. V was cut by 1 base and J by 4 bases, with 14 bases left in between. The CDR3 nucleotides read TGTGCCAGCAGCTTAGAGGGGGGGAAGGGGTACGAGCAGTACTTC. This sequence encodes CASSLEGGKGYEQYF.

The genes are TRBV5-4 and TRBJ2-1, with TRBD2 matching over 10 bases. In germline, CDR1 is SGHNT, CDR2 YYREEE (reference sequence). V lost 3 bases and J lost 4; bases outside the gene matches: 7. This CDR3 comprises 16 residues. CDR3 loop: CASSSASGGWYNEQFF. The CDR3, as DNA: TGTGCCAGCAGCTCCGCTAGCGGGGGCTGGTACAATGAGCAGTTCTTC. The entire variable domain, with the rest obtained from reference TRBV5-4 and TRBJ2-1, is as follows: ETGVTQSPTHLIKTRGQQVTLRCSSQSGHNTVSWYQQALGQGPQFIFQYYREEENGRGNFPPRFSGLQFPNYSSELNVNALELDDSALYLCASSSASGGWYNEQFFGPGTRLTVL.

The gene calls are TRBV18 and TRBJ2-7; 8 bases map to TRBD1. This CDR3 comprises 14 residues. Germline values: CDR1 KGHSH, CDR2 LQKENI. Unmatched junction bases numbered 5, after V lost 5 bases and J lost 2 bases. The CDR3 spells CASSFGQGTYEQYF. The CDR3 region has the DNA TGTGCCAGCTCATTCGGACAGGGTACCTACGAGCAGTACTTC.

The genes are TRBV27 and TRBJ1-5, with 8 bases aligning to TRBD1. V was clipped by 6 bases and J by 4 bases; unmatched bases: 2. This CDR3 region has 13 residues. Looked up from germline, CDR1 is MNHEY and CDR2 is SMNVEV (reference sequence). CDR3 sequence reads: CASRGQANQPQHF. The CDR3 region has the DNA TGTGCCAGCAGGGGACAGGCTAATCAGCCCCAGCATTTT.

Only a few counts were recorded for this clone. CDR3 in DNA: TGTGCCAGCAGTTCCCAGGGGGGCCTCTCCTACGAGCAGTACTTC. Translation gives CASSSQGGLSYEQYF. The V call is TRBV27, the J call TRBJ2-7; TRBD1 might be the D (7 bases). Deletions cut 4 bases from V and 0 bases from J, with 13 bases between. The CDR3 consists of 15 residues. In germline, CDR1 is MNHEY, CDR2 SMNVEV (reference sequence).

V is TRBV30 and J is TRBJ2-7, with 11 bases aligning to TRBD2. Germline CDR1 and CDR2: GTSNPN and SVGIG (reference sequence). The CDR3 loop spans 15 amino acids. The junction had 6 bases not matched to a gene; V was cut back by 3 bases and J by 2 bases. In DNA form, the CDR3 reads TGTGCCTGGAGGGGGGAGACTAGCGGGGCCTACGAGCAGTACTTC. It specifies CAWRGETSGAYEQYF.